The 29 T cell receptor beta chains below come from one sample, sequenced in a study of blood T cell repertoires in COVID-19. The protocol was immunoSEQ multiplex PCR, while the TCRdb copy is restricted to in-frame clones and leaves out a portion. Of about 370,000 clones detected, roughly 90% appear once; the ten largest clones hold 2.5% to 3.5%. Sample: peripheral blood. All receptors derive from a woman in her 30s with COVID-19, enrolled during active disease.

This chain uses TRBV30 with TRBJ1-5; 8 nucleotides agree with TRBD1. Looked up from germline, CDR1 is GTSNPN and CDR2 is SVGIG (reference sequence). The length of the CDR3 is 13 residues. V lost 5 bases to trimming and J lost 6 bases; unmatched junction nucleotides: 6. This CDR3 reads CAWDQGAGQPQHF. The DNA for the CDR3 is TGTGCCTGGGATCAGGGGGCGGGTCAGCCCCAGCATTTT.

CDR3 protein: CASSLVGQGGWNEQFF. CDR3 coding DNA: TGCGCCAGCAGCTTGGTGGGTCAGGGAGGTTGGAATGAGCAGTTCTTC. This chain links TRBV5-1 with TRBJ2-1, with D perhaps matching TRBD2 (6 bases). Per the germline V gene, CDR1 is SGHRS and CDR2 is YFSETQ. The V end lost 0 bases, the J end lost 7 bases, and 17 bases lay between the germline ends. The CDR3 runs to 16 residues.

The CDR3 coding sequence is TGTGCCAGCAGCTCTGGACTAGCGGGGGGAGGTAACACCGGGGAGCTGTTTTTT. This translates into CASSSGLAGGGNTGELFF. V usage is TRBV7-8 and J usage is TRBJ2-2; TRBD2 aligns across 14 bases. Trimming took 4 bases from V and 2 from J; bases not matched to a gene: 6. This CDR3 comprises 18 residues. Per the germline V gene, CDR1 is SGHVS and CDR2 is FQNEAQ.

The V and J genes are TRBV3-1 (or the pseudogene TRBV3-2) and TRBJ2-7; D is possibly TRBD1 (5 bases). Germline CDR1 is LGHDT and CDR2 is YNNKEL (reference sequence). V was clipped by 1 base and J by 8 bases, with 9 bases between them. This CDR3 comprises 12 residues. CDR3 bases: TGTGCCAGCAGCCAAGTCGGACAACAGCAGTACTTC. Amino acid sequence: CASSQVGQQQYF.

The V and J genes are TRBV9 and TRBJ2-7; 7 bases are a match to TRBD1. The V gene's germline CDR1 is SGDLS and CDR2 YYNGEE. The CDR3 consists of 15 residues. V was clipped by 5 bases and J by 7 bases; unmatched bases: 15. DNA for the CDR3: TGTGCCAGCAGTTCCCTAGTGACAGGGTCTGAGGAGCAGTACTTC. Translated: CASSSLVTGSEEQYF.

V gene TRBV5-4 combines with J gene TRBJ2-7; D is ambiguous. V lost 0 bases, J lost 7 bases, and 11 bases lay in between. The CDR3 is made up of 13 amino acids. Germline V CDR1 and CDR2: SGHNT, YYREEE (reference sequence). In DNA form, the CDR3 reads TGTGCCAGCAGCTTGGCCGACTCCCGAGAGCAGTACTTC. This gives the protein CASSLADSREQYF.

J is TRBJ2-5 and V is TRBV15; perhaps TRBD1 as D (6 bases). Per the germline V gene, CDR1 is LNHNV and CDR2 is YYDKDF (reference sequence). Trimming cost V 6 bases and J 1 base, with 15 bases left between them. This CDR3 is 15 amino acids long. CDR3 sequence (DNA): TGTGCCACCAGTGACAGGATCGGGCCCCAAGAGACCCAGTACTTC. It specifies CATSDRIGPQETQYF.

The chain employs TRBV5-1 and TRBJ2-7; 10 bases map to TRBD1. V shed 2 bases and J 6 bases; nucleotides not matched to a gene: 5. This CDR3 has 14 residues. Per germline, CDR1 SGHRS and CDR2 YFSETQ. The CDR3 nucleotides read TGCGCCAGCAGCTTCTGGGACAGGGGCTCCGAGCAGTACTTC. Protein product: CASSFWDRGSEQYF.

This sequence joins TRBV27 and TRBJ2-3; D remains unclear. The CDR3 is 14 residues long. The germline V and J ends were trimmed by 2 bases and 0 bases, with 6 bases remaining between them. CDR1 is MNHEY and CDR2 is SMNVEV in the germline V gene (reference sequence). CDR3 sequence reads: CASSLAVSTDTQYF. In DNA form, the CDR3 reads TGTGCCAGCAGTTTAGCGGTGAGCACAGATACGCAGTATTTT.

This clone has more than one count but fewer than ten. V and J are TRBV4-1 and TRBJ1-5, with 9 bases that match TRBD1. V shed 3 bases and J 5 bases; nucleotides not matched to a gene: 5. The CDR3 runs 15 residues. CDR1 and CDR2 from the germline V gene are MGHRA and YSYEKL. The CDR3 region has the DNA TGCGCCAGCAGCCAGTGGACAGGGGATGATCAGCCCCAGCATTTT. Translating it yields CASSQWTGDDQPQHF.

The chain uses TRBV27 and TRBJ2-1; perhaps TRBD1 as D (5 bases). CDR1 is MNHEY, CDR2 SMNVEV, per germline (reference sequence). The CDR3 length is 15 residues. Trimming removed 2 bases at V and 1 base at J, with 9 bases between. CDR3 nucleotides: TGTGCCAGCAGTTTAGGGGCGCTTTCCTACAATGAGCAGTTCTTC. It codes for CASSLGALSYNEQFF.

This chain uses TRBV5-1 with TRBJ1-4, with 12 bases lining up with TRBD1. The CDR3 has 16 amino acids. Germline V gene data show CDR1 as SGHRS and CDR2 as YFSETQ. The ends lost 4 bases at V and 6 bases at J; junction bases unmatched: 7. The CDR3 region is CASSRTGTGGDEKLFF. Here the CDR3 DNA reads TGCGCCAGCAGCCGAACCGGGACAGGGGGCGATGAAAAACTGTTTTTT.

CDR3 nucleotides: TGCGCCAGCAGCTCGGAAAGGGGCGGAGAGACCCAGTACTTC. It encodes CASSSERGGETQYF. The chain recombines TRBV5-1 with TRBJ2-5; TRBD1 might be the D (5 bases). With 3 bases removed from V and 4 bases from J, the gap between germline ends came to 13 bases. The CDR3 runs 14 residues. Per germline, CDR1 SGHRS and CDR2 YFSETQ.

The chain carries TRBV7-2 and TRBJ2-7, with 7 bases matching TRBD1. V shed 1 base and J 4 bases; nucleotides not matched to a gene: 7. The CDR3 length is 15 residues. Germline V gene sequence: CDR1 SGHTA, CDR2 FQGNSA. CDR3 protein: CASSLGGGNGYEQYV. The CDR3 bases are TGTGCCAGCAGCTTAGGAGGGGGCAACGGGTACGAGCAGTACGTC.

The rearrangement links TRBV3-1 (or the pseudogene TRBV3-2) to TRBJ1-6; possibly TRBD1 for D (5 bases). V was trimmed by 4 bases and J by 6 bases, leaving 19 bases between them. Germline V gives CDR1 LGHDT, CDR2 YNNKEL (reference sequence). The CDR3 is 17 amino acids. CDR3 bases: TGTGCCAGCAGCCTACGCGGGATAGGGGCTAGTAATTCACCCCTCCACTTT. Protein product: CASSLRGIGASNSPLHF.

This sequence joins TRBV18 and TRBJ2-3; D perhaps matches TRBD2 (5 bases). CDR1 KGHSH and CDR2 LQKENI come from the germline V gene. V was pared by 2 bases and J by 1 base, with 16 bases between. The length of the CDR3 is 17 residues. The CDR3 reads CASSPSETMGGTDTQYF. For the CDR3, the DNA is TGTGCCAGCTCACCATCCGAGACCATGGGAGGCACAGATACGCAGTATTTT.

J is TRBJ1-2 and V is TRBV6-5; 8 bases are shared with TRBD1. Germline loops: CDR1 MNHEY, CDR2 SVGAGI. The CDR3 extends over 13 amino acids. Unmatched junction bases numbered 3, after V lost 2 bases and J lost 7 bases. The CDR3 loop is CASSYQGAPGYTF. The DNA for the CDR3 is TGTGCCAGCAGTTACCAGGGGGCGCCTGGCTACACCTTC.

This clone showed up just a few times. The chain is built from TRBV5-4 and TRBJ2-7, with 11 bases fitting TRBD2. This CDR3 has 16 amino acids. The V gene's germline CDR1 is SGHNT and CDR2 YYREEE (reference sequence). V lost 3 bases and J lost 6; bases outside the gene matches: 11. In nucleotides, the CDR3 is TGTGCCAGCAGCTCCCTCGGGACTAGCGGCCCCGGCGAGCAGTACTTC. This codes for CASSSLGTSGPGEQYF.

This chain joins TRBV5-5 and TRBJ2-3; tentative D call: TRBD2 (6 bases). The CDR3 runs 15 residues. V was trimmed by 4 bases and J by 5 bases, leaving 17 bases between them. CDR1 is SGHKS, CDR2 YYEKEE, per germline (reference sequence). In DNA, the CDR3 is TGTGCCAGCAGCCGAAGGCCCGCGCGGGAAGATACGCAGTATTTT. This gives the protein CASSRRPAREDTQYF.

V usage is TRBV19 and J usage is TRBJ2-2; TRBD1 agrees at 11 bases. The CDR3 contains 15 residues. V shed 7 bases and J 6 bases; nucleotides not matched to a gene: 7. The germline V gene encodes CDR1 LNHDA and CDR2 SQIVND (reference sequence). In DNA form, the CDR3 reads TGTGCCAGTACTCTCCTGGACAGGGGGCCCGGGGAGCTGTTTTTT. This translates into CASTLLDRGPGELFF.

Only one count was recorded for this clone. The rearrangement uses TRBV7-9 and TRBJ2-3, with TRBD2 matching over 15 bases. Trimming cost V 5 bases and J 1 base; bases outside gene matches: 1. The V gene's germline CDR1 is SEHNR and CDR2 FQNEAQ (reference sequence). This CDR3 region has 16 residues. The CDR3 here is CASSRTSGGGTDTQYF. For the CDR3, the DNA is TGTGCCAGCAGCCGGACTAGCGGGGGGGGCACAGATACGCAGTATTTT.

The chain has TRBV6-5 and TRBJ1-6, with TRBD1 identical over 8 bases. From germline, CDR1 is MNHEY and CDR2 SVGAGI. V shed 0 bases and J 7 bases; nucleotides not matched to a gene: 2. The CDR3 totals 15 residues. This CDR3 is CASSYSTGENSPLHF. DNA of the CDR3: TGTGCCAGCAGTTACTCGACAGGGGAAAATTCACCCCTCCACTTT.

V gene TRBV5-6 combines with J gene TRBJ2-5; no definite D call. Germline V CDR1 and CDR2: SGHDT, YYEEEE. V gave up 2 bases and J gave up 5 bases, with 10 bases separating them. The CDR3 has 13 residues. The CDR3 loop reads CASSLPGPETQYF. CDR3 sequence (DNA): TGTGCCAGCAGCTTACCAGGTCCCGAGACCCAGTACTTC.

This chain links TRBV5-1 with TRBJ2-3, with a tentative D call TRBD2 (5 bases). The CDR3 has 15 residues. The germline V gene encodes CDR1 SGHRS and CDR2 YFSETQ. With 0 bases removed from V and 4 bases from J, the gap between germline ends came to 12 bases. CDR3 coding DNA: TGCGCCAGCAGCTTGGAGGAGACCGGGGCAGATACGCAGTATTTT. Encoded protein: CASSLEETGADTQYF.

This rearrangement joins TRBV24-1 to TRBJ1-2, with 8 bases lining up with TRBD1. This CDR3 is 18 amino acids long. V lost 3 bases and J lost 3; bases outside the gene matches: 14. Germline values: CDR1 KGHDR, CDR2 SFDVKD. CDR3 coding DNA: TGTGCCACCAGTGATACCTCACCCCCAGGGGGCAGGGACTATGGCTACACCTTC. Residues: CATSDTSPPGGRDYGYTF.

J is TRBJ2-7 and V is TRBV6-5; a possible D gene is TRBD2 (6 bases). The CDR3 loop spans 15 amino acids. V lost 6 bases and J lost 1, with 16 bases in between. Germline CDR1 reads MNHEY; CDR2 reads SVGAGI. The CDR3, as DNA: TGTGCCAGCAGCACCGGGGGAGCAGCATCCTACGAGCAGTACGTC. It translates to CASSTGGAASYEQYV.

This chain joins TRBV1 and TRBJ2-3; no check of the table's D call, TRBD1, against the DNA was made. TRBV1 is designated a pseudogene. This CDR3 is 16 amino acids long. CDR3 protein: CTSSQTHRGDTDTQYF. In nucleotides, the CDR3 is TGCACCAGCAGCCAAACCCACAGGGGAGACACAGATACGCAGTATTTT.

The chain has TRBV5-5 and TRBJ2-1; TRBD2 matches 9 bases. Germline-derived CDR1 and CDR2 are SGHKS and YYEKEE (reference sequence). CDR3 length: 15 residues. Trimming removed 2 bases from V and 9 bases from J; junction bases left unmatched: 9. CDR3 coding DNA: TGTGCCAGCAGCTTCGTGGTAGCGGGAGTCGGTGAGCAGTTCTTC. Protein: CASSFVVAGVGEQFF.

The V and J genes are TRBV10-3 and TRBJ2-2; 7 bases are a match to TRBD2. Per germline, CDR1 ENHRY and CDR2 SYGVKD. Trimming cost V 8 bases and J 5 bases; bases outside gene matches: 5. The CDR3 is 13 amino acids. Written as DNA, the CDR3 is TGTGCCATCGGGGCGGGAGCAACCGGGGAGCTGTTTTTT. Its translation is CAIGAGATGELFF.